The 25 T cell receptor beta chains in this list originate from one sample, sequenced in a study of T cell responses to AZD1222 COVID-19 vaccine. TCRdb's copy holds only in-frame clones and misses some; the assay was immunoSEQ multiplex PCR. Of nearly 110,000 clones listed, 90% to 95% were seen once; the top ten hold roughly 5.6%. The sequencing here drew on peripheral blood, taken 28 days after the second AZD1222 dose. These TCRs come from an adult who received the AZD1222 COVID-19 vaccine.

The chain is built from TRBV7-2 and TRBJ1-1; D ambiguous. Germline lookup yields CDR1 SGHTA and CDR2 FQGNSA. Trimming cost V 3 bases and J 1 base, with 6 bases left between them. The CDR3 totals 13 residues. DNA of the CDR3: TGTGCCAGCAGCTTCCAGGAGAACACTGAAGCTTTCTTT. Its translation is CASSFQENTEAFF.

The chain is built from TRBV19 and TRBJ1-5; the D is unclear. The CDR3 has 15 amino acids. Germline CDR1 is LNHDA and CDR2 is SQIVND (reference sequence). V was shortened by 3 bases and J by 2 bases, with 11 bases between the two germline ends. CDR3 sequence: CASSMMGYRNQPQHF. The CDR3 region has the DNA TGTGCCAGTAGTATGATGGGTTATCGCAATCAGCCCCAGCATTTT.

This chain joins TRBV5-4 and TRBJ1-1; 10 bases are a match to TRBD1. Germline V gives CDR1 SGHNT, CDR2 YYREEE (reference sequence). V gave up 4 bases and J gave up 4 bases; unmatched junction bases: 7. The CDR3 contains 15 residues. The DNA of the CDR3 is TGTGCCAGCAGCGCAGACAGGGGGCGATTCACTGAAGCTTTCTTT. This encodes CASSADRGRFTEAFF.

About this clone: Distinct nucleotide sequences in the sample also encode this CDR3. This chain links TRBV5-1 with TRBJ2-1; possibly TRBD2 for D (5 bases). This CDR3 has 15 amino acids. CDR1 SGHRS and CDR2 YFSETQ come from the germline V gene. The germline V and J ends were trimmed by 2 bases and 0 bases, with 9 bases remaining between them. This CDR3 is CASSFGGSSYNEQFF. In DNA form, the CDR3 reads TGCGCCAGCAGCTTTGGAGGCAGCTCCTACAATGAGCAGTTCTTC. The full variable domain, its missing parts supplied by reference TRBV5-1 and TRBJ2-1, is KAGVTQTPRYLIKTRGQQVTLSCSPISGHRSVSWYQQTPGQGLQFLFEYFSETQRNKGNFPGRFSGRQFSNSRSEMNVSTLELGDSALYLCASSFGGSSYNEQFFGPGTRLTVL.

The CDR3 DNA reads as TGTGCCACCAGCAGGGCGGGAGAGACCCAGTACTTC. Amino acids: CATSRAGETQYF. V usage is TRBV15 and J usage is TRBJ2-5, with TRBD2 as a possible D gene (5 bases). The germline V gene encodes CDR1 LNHNV and CDR2 YYDKDF (reference sequence). V was shortened by 3 bases and J by 4 bases, with 6 bases between the two germline ends. This CDR3 region has 12 residues.

The chain links TRBV7-2 to TRBJ2-7; tentatively, D is TRBD2 (5 bases). The CDR3 consists of 15 residues. Germline loops: CDR1 SGHTA, CDR2 FQGNSA. Trimming removed 2 bases from V and 3 bases from J, with 14 bases in between. The CDR3: CASSLSSGPGYEQYF. CDR3 sequence (DNA): TGTGCCAGCAGCTTATCAAGCGGCCCGGGCTACGAGCAGTACTTC.

The J gene is TRBJ1-3, the V gene TRBV3-1 (or the pseudogene TRBV3-2); D uncertain. The V end lost 0 bases, the J end lost 3 bases, and 15 bases lay between the germline ends. The germline V gene has CDR1 LGHDT and CDR2 YNNKEL (reference sequence). The CDR3 is 17 residues long. The CDR3 region has the DNA TGTGCCAGCAGCCAAGAAGGTCGAGGAGTAATTGGAAACACCATATATTTT. The encoded protein is CASSQEGRGVIGNTIYF.

The rearrangement uses TRBV11-2 and TRBJ2-3; a weak D match, TRBD1 (6 bases). The germline V gene encodes CDR1 SGHAT and CDR2 FQNNGV. The V end lost 5 bases, the J end lost 0 bases, and 15 bases lay between the germline ends. The CDR3 length is 16 residues. The DNA of the CDR3 is TGTGCCAGCAGCACGGTGACAGGTAGAAGCACAGATACGCAGTATTTT. Translation: CASSTVTGRSTDTQYF.

The genes are TRBV27 and TRBJ2-7; 9 bases line up with TRBD2. V was pared by 2 bases and J by 4 bases, with 3 bases of the junction left unmatched. Germline assignment: CDR1 MNHEY and CDR2 SMNVEV (reference sequence). The CDR3 contains 14 residues. The CDR3 loop is CASSLGGRAYEQYF. The CDR3 region has the DNA TGTGCCAGCAGTTTAGGCGGGAGGGCTTACGAGCAGTACTTC.

This chain links TRBV3-1 (or the pseudogene TRBV3-2) with TRBJ2-2, with 9 bases that match TRBD2. This CDR3 is built from 17 residues. Germline V gene data show CDR1 as LGHDT and CDR2 as YNNKEL (reference sequence). V trimming: 2 bases; J trimming: 3 bases; junction bases outside the gene matches: 7. CDR3: CASSQRASGTYTGELFF. Here the CDR3 DNA reads TGTGCCAGCAGCCAAAGAGCTAGCGGGACTTACACCGGGGAGCTGTTTTTT.

This chain joins TRBV27 and TRBJ2-7; no clear D gene. CDR1 MNHEY and CDR2 SMNVEV come from the germline V gene (reference sequence). The CDR3 extends over 14 amino acids. V gave up 2 bases and J gave up 2 bases, with 10 bases separating them. The CDR3, as DNA: TGTGCCAGCAGTTTAGGCGATAAGACCTACGAGCAGTACTTC. Residues: CASSLGDKTYEQYF.

The chain joins TRBV21-1 to TRBJ2-2; the table's D call TRBD1 went unverified against the DNA. TRBV21-1 is a pseudogene. CDR3 length equals 15 residues. The DNA of the CDR3 is TGTGCCAGCAGCAGGGCCTCAGTAGACACCGGGGAGCTGTTTTTT. Amino acids: CASSRASVDTGELFF.

This chain joins TRBV4-1 and TRBJ2-7; 8 bases are a match to TRBD2. This CDR3 comprises 14 residues. The germline CDR1 and CDR2 sequences are MGHRA and YSYEKL. V was pared by 1 base and J by 3 bases, with 2 bases of the junction left unmatched. CDR3 coding DNA: TGCGCCAGCAGCCAAGGTCTAGCGGGCTACGAGCAGTACTTC. Amino acid sequence: CASSQGLAGYEQYF.

V gene TRBV30 combines with J gene TRBJ2-5; tentatively, D is TRBD2 (7 bases). CDR1 GTSNPN and CDR2 SVGIG come from the germline V gene (reference sequence). CDR3 size: 14 residues. V was shortened by 0 bases and J by 5 bases, with 13 bases between the two germline ends. CDR3 in amino acids: CAWSVQGGGETQYF. The CDR3 DNA reads as TGTGCCTGGAGTGTACAGGGAGGGGGTGAGACCCAGTACTTC. Combining the CDR3 with reference TRBV30 and TRBJ2-5 gives the whole variable domain SQTIHQWPATLVQPVGSPLSLECTVEGTSNPNLYWYRQAAGRGLQLLFYSVGIGQISSEVPQNLSASRPQDRQFILSSKKLLLSDSGFYLCAWSVQGGGETQYFGPGTRLLVL.

The V call is TRBV12-3 or TRBV12-4, the J call TRBJ2-7; D uncertain. The V and J ends lost 3 bases and 2 bases respectively, with 5 bases between them. The length of the CDR3 is 12 residues. The CDR3 is CASSLGTYEQYF. CDR3 in DNA: TGTGCCAGCAGTTTGGGCACCTACGAGCAGTACTTC.

The CDR3 protein is CASSYNGGSTDTQYF. The CDR3 region has the DNA TGTGCCAGTAGTTACAACGGGGGAAGCACAGATACGCAGTATTTT. V gene TRBV19 combines with J gene TRBJ2-3; possible D gene TRBD2, 6 bases. The CDR3 runs 15 residues. CDR1 and CDR2 from the germline V gene are LNHDA and SQIVND (reference sequence). V lost 5 bases and J 0 bases, leaving 12 bases between the germline ends.

The rearrangement uses TRBV4-1 and TRBJ2-7, with 7 bases lining up with TRBD1. Germline V gene sequence: CDR1 MGHRA, CDR2 YSYEKL. The junction had 8 bases not matched to a gene; V was cut back by 1 base and J by 5 bases. The CDR3 loop spans 15 amino acids. In DNA, the CDR3 is TGCGCCAGCAGCCAAGTCTTGACAGGGTCAAACGAGCAGTACTTC. Translating it yields CASSQVLTGSNEQYF.

The J gene is TRBJ1-2, the V gene TRBV24-1; TRBD1 matches 11 bases. Germline V gene sequence: CDR1 KGHDR, CDR2 SFDVKD. The CDR3 is 16 residues long. Trimming removed 4 bases from V and 2 bases from J; junction bases left unmatched: 5. The CDR3 DNA follows: TGTGCCACCAGTGAGGAGGGGGACAGGGGGAACTATGGCTACACCTTC. This codes for CATSEEGDRGNYGYTF.

The gene calls are TRBV11-2 and TRBJ2-1; 10 bases agree with TRBD1. Germline CDR1 reads SGHAT; CDR2 reads FQNNGV. The J segment lost 8 bases and the V segment lost 4 bases, leaving 14 bases of the junction unmatched. The CDR3 runs 17 residues. The CDR3 region has the DNA TGTGCCAGCAGCTCTTACACCTTGAGACAGGGGGCCGATGAGCAGTTCTTC. This gives the protein CASSSYTLRQGADEQFF.

The rearrangement joins TRBV6-6 to TRBJ1-5; D is undetermined. Trimming stripped 6 bases from V and 0 bases from J, with 9 bases between. The CDR3 length is 14 residues. Germline V lookup: CDR1 MNHNY, CDR2 SVGAGI (reference sequence). This CDR3 is CASSPTSSNQPQHF. The CDR3 bases are TGTGCCAGCAGCCCAACCAGTAGCAATCAGCCCCAGCATTTT.

The J gene is TRBJ1-5, the V gene TRBV30; D ambiguous. V was trimmed by 0 bases and J by 1 base, leaving 13 bases between them. The germline V gene has CDR1 GTSNPN and CDR2 SVGIG (reference sequence). The CDR3 contains 16 residues. CDR3 sequence: CAWSVLKGGSNQPQHF. The CDR3 DNA reads as TGTGCCTGGAGTGTACTCAAGGGTGGGAGCAATCAGCCCCAGCATTTT.

The rearrangement uses TRBV28 and TRBJ1-1; no firm D call. Trimming took off 3 bases at V and 0 bases at J, with 8 bases between the two ends. The germline CDR1 and CDR2 sequences are MDHEN and SYDVKM. The length of the CDR3 is 14 residues. The DNA for the CDR3 is TGTGCCAGCAGTTTTGGAGTAATGAACACTGAAGCTTTCTTT. It specifies CASSFGVMNTEAFF.

The rearrangement joins TRBV2 to TRBJ1-2; 9 positions agree with TRBD1. CDR3 length: 16 amino acids. Germline CDR1 is SNHLY and CDR2 is FYNNEI. V lost 5 bases to trimming and J lost 3 bases; unmatched junction nucleotides: 10. CDR3 region: CASSQDRGETYYGYTF. For the CDR3, the DNA is TGTGCCAGCAGTCAGGACAGGGGCGAAACCTACTATGGCTACACCTTC.

This clone was detected a few times. The J gene is TRBJ2-1, the V gene TRBV11-2, with TRBD2 as a possible D gene (7 bases). V dropped 3 bases and J dropped 4 bases, with 13 bases sitting between them. This CDR3 is 15 amino acids long. The germline gives CDR1 SGHAT, CDR2 FQNNGV. CDR3 sequence: CASSLGGAKYNEQFF. The CDR3 coding sequence is TGTGCCAGCAGCTTGGGGGGGGCCAAATACAATGAGCAGTTCTTC.

This clone was detected only once. The J gene is TRBJ2-7, the V gene TRBV4-3; TRBD2 is a possible D gene (6 bases). Trimming stripped 8 bases from V and 1 base from J, with 15 bases between. Per germline, CDR1 LGHNA and CDR2 YSLEER. CDR3 length: 14 residues. The chain's CDR3 is CASQPGRGSYEQYF. The DNA of the CDR3 is TGCGCCAGCCAACCGGGCCGGGGGTCCTACGAGCAGTACTTC.